This T cell receptor beta chain originates from a study of T cell responses to AZD1222 COVID-19 vaccine. General study results and limits: Among the donors, most were white British and more were female, and clonal diversity was possibly underestimated. The study reported that nearly half of spike-specific TCRs target unmutated variant regions.

Details on this clone: What it binds is not known.

Trimming took 6 bases from V and 5 from J, leaving 13 bases between them. CDR3 length equals 13 residues. In germline, CDR1 is MNHEY, CDR2 SMNVEV (reference sequence). Clones were read by immunoSEQ multiplex PCR, and TCRdb kept only the in-frame ones, dropping some. This table holds over 150,000 clones, over 85% found once. The chain employs TRBV27 and TRBJ1-2; possibly TRBD1 for D (5 bases). Sequences were derived from peripheral blood, sampled on day 0 of AZD1222 vaccination. The receptor comes from an adult in good health. The CDR3 DNA reads as TGTGCCAGCAGGTCAGGGTTACGGTATGGCTACACCTTC. Amino acids: CASRSGLRYGYTF.